Presented here are 2 T cell receptor beta chains from one specimen sequenced in a study of T cell responses to AZD1222 COVID-19 vaccine. The method was immunoSEQ multiplex PCR; TCRdb's version includes in-frame clones alone and lacks a portion of them. Among 120,000 to 150,000 clones listed, 80% to 95% were seen once. Sequenced here: peripheral blood, sampled on day 0 of AZD1222 vaccination. These receptors were obtained from an adult in good health.

In its sample, this clone was seen once. This chain connects TRBV11-2 to TRBJ2-5; D is undetermined. The CDR3 extends over 15 amino acids. Germline values: CDR1 SGHAT, CDR2 FQNNGV. The CDR3 region is CASSTPVSYQETQYF. Here the CDR3 DNA reads TGTGCATCTTCCACCCCCGTTTCGTACCAAGAGACCCAGTACTTC.

This chain uses TRBV5-1 with TRBJ2-5; the D gene is possibly TRBD1 (6 bases). This CDR3 is built from 14 residues. Per germline, CDR1 SGHRS and CDR2 YFSETQ. V was pared by 2 bases and J by 1 base, with 9 bases between. For the CDR3, the DNA is TGCGCCAGCAGCTTCGGGACATCCCAAGAGACCCAGTACTTC. Translating gives CASSFGTSQETQYF.